Below are 29 T cell receptor beta chains sequenced from a single sample in a study of T cells in localized non-small cell lung cancer. Sequenced by immunoSEQ multiplex PCR; TCRdb stores in-frame clones only, minus some. The sample has about 18,000 clones, about 91% seen once. Sequenced material: peripheral blood, taken before any cancer treatment. These TCRs come from a woman aged 35 to 70 with stage I lung adenocarcinoma.

This clone was recorded a few times. The rearrangement links TRBV7-6 to TRBJ2-3; 7 positions agree with TRBD1. Germline-derived CDR1 and CDR2 are SGHVS and FNYEAQ. This CDR3 contains 17 residues. V was pared by 1 base and J by 2 bases, with 9 bases of the junction left unmatched. CDR3 in DNA: TGTGCCAGCAGCTTAGAGGGCAGGGGGTTCGTCACAGATACGCAGTATTTT. Its translation: CASSLEGRGFVTDTQYF.

The V call is TRBV27, the J call TRBJ2-2; possibly TRBD1 or TRBD2 for D (5 bases each). Germline V gene data show CDR1 as MNHEY and CDR2 as SMNVEV (reference sequence). The CDR3 length is 14 residues. With 5 bases removed from V and 5 bases from J, the gap between germline ends came to 12 bases. CDR3 residues: CASSVGEVTGELFF. The CDR3 DNA follows: TGTGCCAGCAGTGTGGGGGAAGTGACCGGGGAGCTGTTTTTT.

The V call is TRBV29-1, the J call TRBJ2-5; D remains ambiguous. This CDR3 contains 12 residues. The germline V gene encodes CDR1 SQVTM and CDR2 ANQGSEA. The ends were cut back, 6 bases at V and 1 base at J, with 9 bases in the middle. In DNA form, the CDR3 reads TGCAGCGTAATCCTCCCCCAAGAGACCCAGTACTTC. Amino acids: CSVILPQETQYF.

The genes are TRBV11-2 and TRBJ2-2; 7 nucleotides line up with TRBD1. The CDR3 is 16 amino acids. Germline CDR1 reads SGHAT; CDR2 reads FQNNGV. The trim removed 4 bases at V and 0 bases at J, leaving 5 bases unmatched. For the CDR3, the DNA is TGTGCCAGCAGCTCCGGGACAGTAACGAACACCGGGGAGCTGTTTTTT. Protein product: CASSSGTVTNTGELFF.

The chain is built from TRBV6-5 and TRBJ2-7; perhaps D is TRBD1 or TRBD2 (5 bases each). CDR1 and CDR2 from the germline V gene are MNHEY and SVGAGI. The CDR3 has 14 amino acids. V was clipped by 5 bases and J by 4 bases, with 15 bases between them. CDR3 loop: CASSQLGDGYEQYF. DNA of the CDR3: TGTGCCAGCAGTCAGCTGGGGGACGGGTACGAGCAGTACTTC.

The gene calls are TRBV4-1 and TRBJ1-2; a weak D match, TRBD1 (6 bases). The CDR3 is 15 amino acids. Germline V gene lookup returns CDR1 MGHRA and CDR2 YSYEKL. The V and J ends lost 4 bases and 8 bases respectively, with 20 bases between them. CDR3 loop: CASSPSRGGAIGYTF. The CDR3 nucleotides read TGCGCCAGCAGCCCCAGCCGGGGGGGGGCAATCGGCTACACCTTC.

By its share, this clone is medium-sized. The V call is TRBV19, the J call TRBJ1-2; unclear D gene. CDR1 and CDR2 (germline): LNHDA, SQIVND (reference sequence). The CDR3 contains 14 residues. V was pared by 3 bases and J by 8 bases, with 16 bases between. CDR3 amino acids: CASSIEAVSGGYTF. In nucleotides, the CDR3 is TGTGCCAGTAGTATCGAGGCCGTTAGTGGAGGCTACACCTTC.

V gene TRBV6-6 combines with J gene TRBJ2-7; no firm D call. The V end was cut by 6 bases, the J end by 3 bases, with 6 bases between. Germline assignment: CDR1 MNHNY and CDR2 SVGAGI (reference sequence). The CDR3 consists of 11 residues. This CDR3 is CASSAGYEQYF. The DNA of the CDR3 is TGTGCCAGCAGCGCAGGCTACGAGCAGTACTTC.

The V call is TRBV5-1, the J call TRBJ2-5; the D gene could be TRBD1 or TRBD2 (5 bases each). CDR3 length: 14 amino acids. The V end lost 4 bases, the J end lost 2 bases, and 12 bases lay between the germline ends. Per germline, CDR1 SGHRS and CDR2 YFSETQ. The CDR3 sequence is CASSGGRTQETQYF. CDR3 nucleotide sequence: TGCGCCAGCAGCGGGGGACGGACACAAGAGACCCAGTACTTC. Full variable domain (missing parts from reference TRBV5-1 and TRBJ2-5): KAGVTQTPRYLIKTRGQQVTLSCSPISGHRSVSWYQQTPGQGLQFLFEYFSETQRNKGNFPGRFSGRQFSNSRSEMNVSTLELGDSALYLCASSGGRTQETQYFGPGTRLLVL.

The chain employs TRBV6-1 and TRBJ2-1; possible D gene TRBD1, 6 bases. This CDR3 is 14 amino acids long. The germline V and J ends were trimmed by 8 bases and 10 bases, with 21 bases remaining between them. Germline V gene data show CDR1 as MNHNS and CDR2 as SASEGT. DNA for the CDR3: TGTGCCAGCTGGTCCAGGGGACAAACACGGGAGCAGTTCTTC. Translation: CASWSRGQTREQFF.

V and J are TRBV6-4 and TRBJ1-5; D is uncertain. V lost 3 bases and J 6 bases, leaving 9 bases between the germline ends. There are 13 residues in the CDR3. Germline assignment: CDR1 MRHNA and CDR2 SNTAGT. This chain's CDR3 is CASSDRASQPQHF. The CDR3 DNA reads as TGTGCCAGCAGTGATAGGGCATCTCAGCCCCAGCATTTT.

V gene TRBV15 combines with J gene TRBJ2-1; D assignment may be TRBD1 or TRBD2 (5 bases each). Trimming removed 0 bases from V and 0 bases from J, with 9 bases in between. This CDR3 has 16 amino acids. Germline CDR1 LNHNV, CDR2 YYDKDF (reference sequence). The CDR3 DNA follows: TGTGCCACCAGCAGAGACAGGGACCCCTCCTACAATGAGCAGTTCTTC. Its translation is CATSRDRDPSYNEQFF.

The chain is built from TRBV27 and TRBJ1-1; 8 bases agree with TRBD1. This CDR3 spans 15 amino acids. The V gene end was trimmed by 4 bases and the J gene end by 6 bases; junction bases not matched to a gene: 10. CDR1 and CDR2 (germline): MNHEY, SMNVEV (reference sequence). The CDR3 spells CASSYLRGRIAEAFF. CDR3 bases: TGTGCCAGCAGTTACCTCAGGGGGCGGATCGCTGAAGCTTTCTTT.

The V call is TRBV6-5, the J call TRBJ1-2, with 8 bases fitting TRBD1. The CDR3 covers 11 residues. From germline, CDR1 is MNHEY and CDR2 SVGAGI. Trimming took 6 bases from V and 8 from J; bases not matched to a gene: 2. The CDR3, as DNA: TGTGCCAGCAGGACAGGGGACGGCTACACCTTC. Protein sequence: CASRTGDGYTF.

The chain couples TRBV28 to TRBJ1-4; D remains ambiguous. V dropped 7 bases and J dropped 7 bases, with 19 bases sitting between them. The CDR3 covers 15 residues. The germline CDR1 and CDR2 sequences are MDHEN and SYDVKM. The CDR3 DNA reads TGTGCCAGCATTGAGGGCGGGAGCATAGGTGAAAAACTGTTTTTT. Its translation is CASIEGGSIGEKLFF.

The chain uses TRBV6-4 and TRBJ2-3; D is possibly TRBD1 (6 bases). This CDR3 region has 14 residues. The V and J ends lost 5 bases and 4 bases respectively, with 13 bases between them. Germline V gene lookup returns CDR1 MRHNA and CDR2 SNTAGT. Here the CDR3 DNA reads TGTGCCAGCAGTCGGCTGGGGGCGGCAGATACGCAGTATTTT. Amino acids: CASSRLGAADTQYF.

CDR3 nucleotide sequence: TGTGCCAGCAGCGACCTGGGGGCCGGGGAGCTGTTTTTT. It codes for CASSDLGAGELFF. The chain carries TRBV6-4 and TRBJ2-2; D could derive from TRBD1 or TRBD2 (5 bases each). CDR1 MRHNA and CDR2 SNTAGT come from the germline V gene. Trimming stripped 6 bases from V and 6 bases from J, with 11 bases between. The CDR3 runs 13 residues.

The chain carries TRBV5-1 and TRBJ2-2; possible D gene TRBD2, 6 bases. The CDR3 spans 15 residues. V lost 0 bases to trimming and J lost 7 bases, with 13 bases between them. Germline V gene lookup returns CDR1 SGHRS and CDR2 YFSETQ. This CDR3 reads CASSLATSKIGELFF. The CDR3 nucleotides read TGCGCCAGCAGCTTGGCCACTAGCAAGATCGGGGAGCTGTTTTTT.

The V and J genes are TRBV6-5 and TRBJ1-4, with D maybe TRBD1 (6 bases). Between the trimmed V and J ends, which lost 2 bases and 0 bases, there was a span of 10 bases. This CDR3 has 16 residues. The V gene's germline CDR1 is MNHEY and CDR2 SVGAGI. In DNA, the CDR3 is TGTGCCAGCAGTTACGGGACACCCGCAACTAATGAAAAACTGTTTTTT. Encoded protein: CASSYGTPATNEKLFF.

This chain uses TRBV27 with TRBJ2-1, with 9 bases aligning to TRBD2. The CDR3 runs to 16 residues. The germline gives CDR1 MNHEY, CDR2 SMNVEV (reference sequence). V dropped 3 bases and J dropped 4; count of bases not matched to a gene: 7. The CDR3, as DNA: TGTGCCAGCAGTTTCCGGGCTAGCGGGACTTACAATGAGCAGTTCTTC. This encodes CASSFRASGTYNEQFF.

V and J are TRBV28 and TRBJ2-7; TRBD2 agrees at 7 bases. This CDR3 is built from 15 residues. Germline CDR1 is MDHEN and CDR2 is SYDVKM. V trimming: 5 bases; J trimming: 5 bases; junction bases outside the gene matches: 12. The CDR3 DNA reads TGTGCCAGCAGTAGCGGGGCTAGTCAAGGTAACGAGCAGTACTTC. Amino acids: CASSSGASQGNEQYF.

The chain combines TRBV19 with TRBJ1-4; TRBD1 aligns across 8 bases. Germline loops: CDR1 LNHDA, CDR2 SQIVND (reference sequence). The trim removed 3 bases at V and 6 bases at J, leaving 12 bases unmatched. This CDR3 is 17 amino acids long. The CDR3 reads CASSMRTGTPSDEKLFF. CDR3 in DNA: TGTGCCAGTAGTATGAGGACAGGGACGCCATCGGATGAAAAACTGTTTTTT.

This sequence joins TRBV4-3 and TRBJ1-2; 7 nucleotides agree with TRBD1. Trimming cost V 1 base and J 2 bases; bases outside gene matches: 7. Germline assignment: CDR1 LGHNA and CDR2 YSLEER. The CDR3 loop spans 16 amino acids. CDR3 bases: TGCGCCAGCAGCCAAGGGACCGGGGGACAGAACTATGGCTACACCTTC. Protein product: CASSQGTGGQNYGYTF.

The genes are TRBV7-8 and TRBJ1-4, with 7 nucleotides matching TRBD1. The junction had 2 bases not matched to a gene; V was cut back by 4 bases and J by 3 bases. Per the germline V gene, CDR1 is SGHVS and CDR2 is FQNEAQ. The length of the CDR3 is 14 residues. The CDR3 is CASSSGTANEKLFF. CDR3 in DNA: TGTGCCAGCAGCTCCGGGACAGCTAATGAAAAACTGTTTTTT.

The rearrangement links TRBV5-6 to TRBJ1-2, with D maybe TRBD1 (6 bases). The length of the CDR3 is 13 residues. Germline V gene lookup returns CDR1 SGHDT and CDR2 YYEEEE. V lost 0 bases and J lost 6, with 9 bases in between. CDR3 bases: TGTGCCAGCAGCTTGGACAGGGAACATGGCTACACCTTC. Amino acid sequence: CASSLDREHGYTF.

This clone was seen only once. The gene calls are TRBV19 and TRBJ2-5; 10 nucleotides line up with TRBD2. The CDR3 extends over 14 amino acids. V was pared by 5 bases and J by 1 base, with 1 base of the junction left unmatched. Looked up from germline, CDR1 is LNHDA and CDR2 is SQIVND (reference sequence). The CDR3 here is CASSVAGGQETQYF. The CDR3 coding sequence is TGTGCCAGTAGTGTAGCGGGAGGCCAAGAGACCCAGTACTTC.

The chain couples TRBV10-3 to TRBJ2-3; unclear D gene. V was shortened by 2 bases and J by 4 bases, with 4 bases between the two germline ends. The CDR3 is 12 amino acids. Germline-derived CDR1 and CDR2 are ENHRY and SYGVKD. The CDR3 spells CAISEEPDTQYF. For the CDR3, the DNA is TGTGCCATCAGTGAGGAACCAGATACGCAGTATTTT.

The rearrangement uses TRBV4-3 and TRBJ2-5, with 10 bases identical to TRBD2. CDR3 length: 18 residues. The trim removed 0 bases at V and 7 bases at J, leaving 14 bases unmatched. CDR1 and CDR2 (germline): LGHNA, YSLEER. CDR3 region: CASSQDSGSGGNKGTQYF. The CDR3 DNA reads TGCGCCAGCAGCCAAGATTCTGGTAGCGGGGGGAACAAGGGGACCCAGTACTTC.

The chain recombines TRBV5-6 with TRBJ1-1; D may be TRBD1 (6 bases). The CDR3 is 16 residues long. Germline V lookup: CDR1 SGHDT, CDR2 YYEEEE. V was clipped by 3 bases and J by 1 base, with 16 bases between them. The CDR3 DNA reads as TGTGCCAGCAGCTCACCCGGTCGGGGGCGGAACACTGAAGCTTTCTTT. Protein product: CASSSPGRGRNTEAFF.